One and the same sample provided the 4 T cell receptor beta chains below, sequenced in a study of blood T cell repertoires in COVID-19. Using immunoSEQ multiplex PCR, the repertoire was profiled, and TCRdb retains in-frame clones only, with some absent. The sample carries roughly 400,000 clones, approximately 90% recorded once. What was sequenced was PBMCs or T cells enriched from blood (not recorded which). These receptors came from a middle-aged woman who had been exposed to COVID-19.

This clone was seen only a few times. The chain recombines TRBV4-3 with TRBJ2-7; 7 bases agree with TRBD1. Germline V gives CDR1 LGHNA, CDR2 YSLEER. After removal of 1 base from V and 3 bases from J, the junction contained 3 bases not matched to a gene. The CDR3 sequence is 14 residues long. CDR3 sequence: CASSQGQGVYEQYF. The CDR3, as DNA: TGCGCCAGCAGCCAAGGACAGGGAGTCTACGAGCAGTACTTC.

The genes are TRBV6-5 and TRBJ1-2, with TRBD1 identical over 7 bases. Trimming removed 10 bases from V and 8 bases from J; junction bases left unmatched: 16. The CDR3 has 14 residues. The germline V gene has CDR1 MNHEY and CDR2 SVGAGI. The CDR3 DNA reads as TGTGCCACCGAATTAGGGACAGCTGCCCGCGGCTACACCTTC. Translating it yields CATELGTAARGYTF.

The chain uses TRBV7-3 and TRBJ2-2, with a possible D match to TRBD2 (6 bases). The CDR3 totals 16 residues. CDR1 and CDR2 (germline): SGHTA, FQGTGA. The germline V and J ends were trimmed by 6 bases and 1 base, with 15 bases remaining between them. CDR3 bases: TGTGCCAGCAGTAAACCTGGCGGGAAGAACACCGGGGAGCTGTTTTTT. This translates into CASSKPGGKNTGELFF.

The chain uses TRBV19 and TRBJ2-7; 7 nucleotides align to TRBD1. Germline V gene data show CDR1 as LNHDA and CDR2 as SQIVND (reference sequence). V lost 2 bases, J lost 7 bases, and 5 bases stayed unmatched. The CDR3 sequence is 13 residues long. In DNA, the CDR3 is TGTGCCAGTAGTATATCAAAACAGGGGGAGCAGTACTTC. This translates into CASSISKQGEQYF. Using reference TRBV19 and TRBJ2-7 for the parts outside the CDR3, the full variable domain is DGGITQSPKYLFRKEGQNVTLSCEQNLNHDAMYWYRQDPGQGLRLIYYSQIVNDFQKGDIAEGYSVSREKKESFPLTVTSAQKNPTAFYLCASSISKQGEQYFGPGTRLTVT.